The source of this TCR beta chain is a study of beta chain features in type 1 diabetes (dated 2018 in TCRdb). Turning to the overall study: Patients and healthy donors did not differ in mean age, gender distribution, total cell number or subset yield. A total of 90 million to 140 million sorted cells were examined across all samples, and RNA yield correlated strongly with the number of cells per subset. Naive and central memory subsets were obtained from all 30 or so donors, but regulatory and stem cell-like memory subsets were isolated from only 8 patients and about 8 healthy donors. In the study, recently diagnosed type 1 diabetes patients and matched healthy donors were compared on the TCRB repertoires of their sorted circulating CD4+ T cell subsets.

Each donor gave one peripheral blood draw, roughly 110 mL on average, collected into heparinised tubes. A BD FACSAria II was used to sort naive, central memory, regulatory and stem cell-like memory CD4+ T cells with a panel that included CD45RO, CCR7, CD25, CD127, CD95 and CD27. A purity above 95% was achieved for all sorted populations. PBMCs were isolated immediately by Lymphoprep density gradient centrifugation and stained directly without culture. So that batch effects would be minimized, each experiment stained and sorted samples in pairs, pairing one healthy donor with one patient. On this clone: Its antigen is unknown. Within one base of it there is no much larger clone, and no base qualities were kept.

V is trimmed back by 5 bases and J by 0 bases, and the junction contains 2 bases that no gene match accounts for. The CDR3 contains 14 residues, cysteine and phenylalanine counted. Only the CDR3 DNA is retained, 42 bases long and in frame from the first base. Taken from the germline V gene (reference sequence), the CDR1 and CDR2 loops are SSHAT and FNYEAQ. The High Capacity cDNA Reverse Transcription Kit was used to reverse transcribe all of the isolated RNA, meaning that expressed TCRB transcripts were what got sequenced. Deep immunoSEQ sequencing was performed on naive, central memory and regulatory T cell samples, with an average of roughly 3.3 million total reads per sample. After sorted cells were lysed in RLT buffer, RNA was extracted with DNase-treated RNeasy Micro or Mini kits, with the choice depending on cell number. To prevent cross-contamination, every cell subset was processed on its own, while patient and healthy donor samples were processed together. The immunoSEQ multiplex PCR was used to amplify TCRB sequences from cDNA, generating 87-bp fragments that spanned the CDR3 region. Sequencing of the amplicons was done on the Illumina HiSeq platform. The authors processed their data as follows. PCR bias was corrected computationally using synthetic template baselines, and reads within Hamming distance 2 were collapsed, with unmergeable singletons discarded. By aligning reads against IMGT, V, D and J genes, CDR3 length, and insertions or deletions at six rearrangement sites were assigned. Within each subset, clonotype counts were normalized to sorted cell number, and only after that were true diversity and Gini coefficients computed with the tcR R package. The overlap coefficient, calculated on TCRB nucleotide sequences, was used to quantify repertoire sharing. TCRdb's version of the immuneACCESS table is confined to in-frame rearrangements and falls short of the full clone set. An unresolved V gene accounts for under half of the shortfall where checked; the remainder is of unknown origin. V, J and clone size are taken as reported in that table, and D and trimming were inferred from the DNA itself. Counted in this sample were over 120,000 clones; 7% to 10% of them appeared once. The ten largest account for 0.6% to 0.8% of the sample.

Beyond this particular receptor, the publication reports: HLA sub-analyses involved small numbers of individuals, so any influence of HLA type on TCRB rearrangement remained unresolved. Type 1 diabetes patients showed a moderate but significant shortening of TCRB CDR3 length in all four CD4+ subsets. PCR might favor shorter templates, but patient and control samples were amplified and corrected together, so any skew would affect both groups equally. Because cDNA rather than genomic DNA was sequenced, highly expressing activated cells could have been over-represented, although no difference in activation and CD3 levels was found between groups. Naive, central memory and regulatory TCRB repertoires appeared more similar among patients than among healthy donors. At VDJ recombination sites, type 1 diabetes patients had fewer insertions and more deleted nucleotides, which implies abnormalities in thymic rearrangement.

The specimen was central memory CD4+ T cells from blood. This sequence was found in a man younger than 30 in good health. The chain is assembled from TRBV7-7 and TRBJ2-5; a stretch of 8 junction bases matches TRBD1. The CDR3 reads CASSPGQDQETQYF. The sequenced DNA is TGTGCCAGCAGCCCGGGACAGGACCAAGAGACCCAGTACTTC.